Listed below are T cell receptor beta chains from one sample, sequenced in a study of neurological immune-mediated disorders. Each CDR3 protein is one row after TCRdb ran MiXCR on the 5' RACE reads. The sample contains 60,000 to 85,000 distinct CDR3 sequences, 4.8% of which appear only once. The sequenced sample consisted of PBMCs. These receptors came from a woman in her 70s with multiple sclerosis. Each CDR3 is given without its conserved first and last residue. D genes are given only for firm matches.

D | V | CDR3
TRBD1 | TRBV3-1 | ASSQGGQGVTAKNIQY
TRBD1 | TRBV5-1 | ASSWGDRGTGEQY
NA | TRBV11-1 | ASSLGPGAQNEQF
NA | TRBV5-1 | ASSFGPDRMGTEAF
NA | TRBV12-3/TRBV12-4 | ASSRRGSGNTIY
NA | TRBV5-1 | ASSLTGSSNYGYT
NA | TRBV4-3 | ASSQDGTRTNAHEQF
TRBD2 | TRBV5-1 | ASSLAGPLDGLAGLNEQF
TRBD1 | TRBV12-3/TRBV12-4 | ASSSMLQGIGGYT
NA | TRBV6-6 | ASSYSVTAY
TRBD1 | TRBV20-1 | SATDRGQETQY
TRBD2 | TRBV12-3/TRBV12-4 | ASSLEGLAGASGETQY
TRBD2 | TRBV20-1 | SASGLAGIRSYEQY
NA | TRBV7-2 | ASSPNGQAATQY
TRBD2 | TRBV19 | ASSRGTSGRDEQF
NA | TRBV11-2 | ASSFRTPQAHRNTEAF
NA | TRBV25-1 | ASSGRFLTDTQY
NA | TRBV2 | ASSVQGGNEQF
NA | TRBV6-6 | ASSYGLGNTGELF
TRBD1 | TRBV7-2 | ASSLFRTGGNTEAF